Presented here are 18 T cell receptor beta chains from one specimen sequenced in a study of human T cells and chemical hapten exposure. Unfractionated whole blood served as the source for total RNA extraction. TCRdb independently ran MiXCR on the 5' RACE reads; one entry per CDR3 protein. In the table there are some 78,000 distinct CDR3 sequences, 6% to 8.5% of which are singletons. These receptors all come from a male donor in good health.

The chain employs TRBV7-2 and TRBJ1-5; maybe TRBD1 (6 bases). CDR3 length: 14 amino acids. The germline V gene has CDR1 SGHTA and CDR2 FQGNSA. Here the CDR3 reads CERRMDSSNQPQHF. The DNA of the CDR3 is TGTGAAAGAAGAATGGACAGTAGCAATCAGCCCCAGCATTTT.

V and J are TRBV5-1 and TRBJ2-7; TRBD2 matches 11 bases. Losses at the gene ends were 3 bases for V and 5 bases for J; bases not matched to a gene: 7. The CDR3 is 15 amino acids. Germline V gene sequence: CDR1 SGHRS, CDR2 YFSETQ. The CDR3 region is CASSSGLAVADEQYF. In DNA, the CDR3 is TGCGCCAGCAGCTCGGGACTAGCGGTCGCGGACGAGCAGTACTTC.

In this sample, this clonotype turned up a few times. The V call is TRBV7-6, the J call TRBJ1-1; 12 nucleotides line up with TRBD1. With 5 bases clipped from V and 4 bases from J, the junction kept 14 bases outside the gene matches. Germline CDR1 is SGHVS and CDR2 is FNYEAQ. This CDR3 contains 18 residues. Here the CDR3 reads CASSRRWGQGAEGTEAFF. The CDR3 DNA reads TGTGCCAGCAGCCGGAGATGGGGACAGGGGGCAGAAGGCACTGAAGCTTTCTTT.

V is TRBV18 and J is TRBJ2-1, with 8 positions matching TRBD1. CDR3 length: 18 amino acids. CDR1 and CDR2 from the germline V gene are KGHSH and LQKENI. The V segment lost 8 bases and the J segment 0 bases; nucleotides outside the gene matches: 15. The CDR3 reads CASTSNTLQGGSYNEQFF. DNA for the CDR3: TGTGCCAGCACCTCAAACACCTTACAGGGGGGCTCCTACAATGAGCAGTTCTTC.

The chain links TRBV20-1 to TRBJ2-7; no clear D gene. With 6 bases removed from V and 0 bases from J, the gap between germline ends came to 12 bases. CDR1 is DFQATT and CDR2 is SNEGSKA in the germline V gene (reference sequence). The CDR3 is made up of 13 amino acids. The CDR3 here is CSAPGGSSYEQYF. The CDR3 DNA is TGCAGTGCCCCGGGTGGAAGCTCCTACGAGCAGTACTTC.

This clonotype showed up many times. This chain links TRBV20-1 with TRBJ1-1; tentatively, D is TRBD1 (6 bases). V lost 3 bases and J 1 base, leaving 9 bases between the germline ends. Germline V gene sequence: CDR1 DFQATT, CDR2 SNEGSKA (reference sequence). This CDR3 is 13 amino acids long. The CDR3 region has the DNA TGCAGTGCTAGGGACAGAACGAACACTGAAGCTTTCTTT. Its protein product is CSARDRTNTEAFF.

This rearrangement joins TRBV20-1 to TRBJ1-1; D might be TRBD1 (5 bases). The CDR3 is 10 amino acids. V was pared by 6 bases and J by 8 bases, with 10 bases between. Germline CDR1 reads DFQATT; CDR2 reads SNEGSKA (reference sequence). This CDR3 is CSATVVEAFF. Written as DNA, the CDR3 is TGCAGTGCGACAGTAGTCGAAGCTTTCTTT.

This sequence joins TRBV14 and TRBJ1-1; D may be TRBD1 (6 bases). Germline CDR1 and CDR2: SGHDN and FVKESK. CDR3 size: 15 residues. V lost 0 bases, J lost 4 bases, and 12 bases lay in between. In DNA form, the CDR3 reads TGTGCCAGCAGCCAAGACAGGGGATGGGGCACTGAAGCTTTCTTT. It encodes CASSQDRGWGTEAFF.

V gene TRBV3-1 combines with J gene TRBJ1-2; tentative D call: TRBD1 (5 bases). CDR3 length: 14 amino acids. Germline loops: CDR1 LGHDT, CDR2 YNNKEL (reference sequence). The germline V and J ends were trimmed by 0 bases and 7 bases, with 12 bases remaining between them. The CDR3 region is CASSQDPGPGGYTF. In DNA form, the CDR3 reads TGTGCCAGCAGCCAAGATCCAGGGCCCGGTGGCTACACCTTC.

This clonotype was seen a handful of times. The chain uses TRBV12-3 or TRBV12-4 and TRBJ1-3, with a weak D call TRBD1 (6 bases). Trimming left V 6 bases short and J 0 bases short, with 12 bases between. The CDR3 is made up of 15 amino acids. As DNA, the CDR3 is TGTGCCAGCAGACCCGCGGGGGCCTCTGGAAACACCATATATTTT. This sequence encodes CASRPAGASGNTIYF.

The chain links TRBV6-6 to TRBJ1-5; 9 nucleotides agree with TRBD1. After removal of 4 bases from V and 7 bases from J, the junction contained 14 bases not matched to a gene. CDR1 is MNHNY, CDR2 SVGAGI, per germline (reference sequence). The CDR3 is made up of 17 amino acids. The CDR3 is CASSSLSTGGSGQPQHF. In DNA form, the CDR3 reads TGTGCCAGCAGTTCCCTATCGACAGGGGGATCGGGGCAGCCCCAGCATTTT.

This clonotype has just one count. A read error may be the cause here, since a much bigger clone is one base away. The chain uses TRBV20-1 and TRBJ2-1; TRBD2 matches 12 bases. Germline V gene lookup returns CDR1 DFQATT and CDR2 SNEGSKA (reference sequence). CDR3 length: 13 residues. The CDR3 here is CCARLAGENEQFF. The CDR3 DNA reads TGCTGTGCACGACTAGCGGGAGAAAATGAGCAGTTCTTC.

This clonotype has only a few counts. V usage is TRBV7-9 and J usage is TRBJ1-5; D is possibly TRBD1 (5 bases). The V gene lost 5 bases and the J gene lost 3 bases, with 11 bases spanning the gap. CDR1 SEHNR and CDR2 FQNEAQ come from the germline V gene (reference sequence). CDR3 size: 14 residues. The chain's CDR3 is CASSPGQLNQPQHF. In nucleotides, the CDR3 is TGTGCCAGCAGCCCGGGGCAGCTCAATCAGCCCCAGCATTTT.

This clonotype was counted between two and nine times. The chain employs TRBV3-1 and TRBJ2-2; a weak D match, TRBD1 (6 bases). This CDR3 spans 15 amino acids. Germline assignment: CDR1 LGHDT and CDR2 YNNKEL (reference sequence). Between the trimmed V and J ends, which lost 4 bases and 4 bases, there was a span of 13 bases. This CDR3 reads CASSRRGMGTGELFF. CDR3 DNA sequence: TGTGCCAGCAGCCGCAGGGGTATGGGCACCGGGGAGCTGTTTTTT.

This clonotype was counted ten times or more. The chain combines TRBV6-6 with TRBJ1-5, with D hard to call. The V gene lost 6 bases and the J gene lost 0 bases, with 18 bases spanning the gap. The CDR3 spans 17 residues. Germline assignment: CDR1 MNHNY and CDR2 SVGAGI (reference sequence). As DNA, the CDR3 is TGTGCCAGCAGCCGACCCGGGCCGGACGGTAGCAATCAGCCCCAGCATTTT. This translates into CASSRPGPDGSNQPQHF.

This chain joins TRBV4-1 and TRBJ1-2, with 10 bases matching TRBD1. Trimming took 3 bases from V and 8 from J; bases not matched to a gene: 9. The length of the CDR3 is 15 residues. Germline V gene sequence: CDR1 MGHRA, CDR2 YSYEKL. CDR3 in amino acids: CASSHRDRGFQGYTF. The CDR3 DNA sequence: TGCGCCAGCAGCCACCGGGACAGGGGATTCCAGGGCTACACCTTC.

This clonotype occurred a few times. The chain is built from TRBV12-3 or TRBV12-4 and TRBJ2-4; the match to TRBD1 covers 8 bases. V lost 5 bases to trimming and J lost 0 bases; unmatched junction nucleotides: 9. The CDR3 spans 17 residues. The CDR3 spells CASSLGQGSLAKNIQYF. DNA for the CDR3: TGTGCCAGCAGTCTAGGACAGGGTTCCCTAGCCAAAAACATTCAGTACTTC.

This clonotype was detected ten times or more. The chain is built from TRBV6-1 and TRBJ1-5, with unresolved D. V was cut by 3 bases and J by 5 bases, with 8 bases left in between. Germline V gene lookup returns CDR1 MNHNS and CDR2 SASEGT. This CDR3 contains 13 residues. CDR3 sequence (DNA): TGTGCCAGCAGTGAGAATGAGTATCAGCCCCAGCATTTT. It encodes CASSENEYQPQHF.